The rows below give T cell receptor beta chains drawn from one sample of a study of T cells in Graves' hyperthyroidism and ophthalmopathy. From the multiplex PCR reads, TCRdb called clonotypes with MiXCR, one entry per CDR3 protein. Among hundreds of thousands of distinct CDR3 sequences listed, about 13% were seen once. The sequenced material came from blood. The receptors were gathered from a middle-aged woman with Graves' ophthalmopathy. Each CDR3 is given with its conserved first and last residue. Fields, in order: J gene, clone size, D gene, V gene, CDR3 DNA, CDR3 protein. A D gene is named only where the DNA matches it firmly. The listing skips clone size in some rows; elsewhere it reads once, few, many or a size class.

J gene: TRBJ2-1
clone size: few
D gene: NA
V gene: TRBV7-6
CDR3 DNA: TGTGCCAGCAGCTCAGACGCTTACAATGAGCAGTTCTTC
CDR3 protein: CASSSDAYNEQFF

J gene: TRBJ2-1
clone size: NA
D gene: NA
V gene: TRBV18
CDR3 DNA: TGTGCCAGCTCACCCTCCGACAGGTACAATGAGCAGTTCTTC
CDR3 protein: CASSPSDRYNEQFF

J gene: TRBJ2-1
clone size: few
D gene: TRBD2
V gene: TRBV19
CDR3 DNA: TGTGCCAGTAGTATTTTAGCGGGACTCTACAATGAGCAGTTCTTC
CDR3 protein: CASSILAGLYNEQFF

J gene: TRBJ1-5
clone size: many
D gene: NA
V gene: TRBV2
CDR3 DNA: TGTGCCAGCTCCCGGGCAATATATAGCAATCAGCCCCAGCATTTT
CDR3 protein: CASSRAIYSNQPQHF

J gene: TRBJ2-1
clone size: NA
D gene: TRBD2
V gene: TRBV5-1
CDR3 DNA: TGCGCCAGCAGCTTGGCTCTAGCGGCCTACAATGAGCAGTTCTTC
CDR3 protein: CASSLALAAYNEQFF

J gene: TRBJ1-5
clone size: many
D gene: NA
V gene: TRBV6-1
CDR3 DNA: TGTGCCAGCAGCAACACTTTTGATCAGCCCCAGCATTTT
CDR3 protein: CASSNTFDQPQHF

J gene: TRBJ2-7
clone size: many
D gene: TRBD2
V gene: TRBV7-2
CDR3 DNA: TGTGCCAGCAGCTTAGTTCCCGGCGGGGGGTTCTACGAGCAGTACTTC
CDR3 protein: CASSLVPGGGFYEQYF

J gene: TRBJ1-2
clone size: few
D gene: NA
V gene: TRBV15
CDR3 DNA: TGTGCCACCGGCCGGGGGATCTCTAACTATGGCTACACCTTC
CDR3 protein: CATGRGISNYGYTF

J gene: TRBJ2-2
clone size: NA
D gene: NA
V gene: TRBV6-1
CDR3 DNA: TGTGCCAGCAGTGCCGATAGTGGAACCGGGGAGCTGTTTTTT
CDR3 protein: CASSADSGTGELFF

J gene: TRBJ1-1
clone size: few
D gene: TRBD1
V gene: TRBV9
CDR3 DNA: TGTGCCAGCAGCGTAGAGGGACAGGGGTTTAACACTGAAGCTTTCTTT
CDR3 protein: CASSVEGQGFNTEAFF

J gene: TRBJ1-1
clone size: many
D gene: NA
V gene: TRBV2
CDR3 DNA: TGTGCCAGCAGTGTCGCCTCCCCCTACACTGAAGCTTTCTTT
CDR3 protein: CASSVASPYTEAFF

J gene: TRBJ2-3
clone size: many
D gene: NA
V gene: TRBV29-1
CDR3 DNA: TGCAGCGTTGAAGTGCTCGCGGGACGTAGAGATACGCAGTATTTT
CDR3 protein: CSVEVLAGRRDTQYF

J gene: TRBJ2-7
clone size: many
D gene: NA
V gene: TRBV20-1
CDR3 DNA: TGCAGTGCTAGAGATGGAAACAGGCCCTACGAGCAGTACTTC
CDR3 protein: CSARDGNRPYEQYF

J gene: TRBJ1-3
clone size: NA
D gene: NA
V gene: TRBV4-1
CDR3 DNA: TGCGCCAGCAGCCAAGACAGCAACACCATATATTTT
CDR3 protein: CASSQDSNTIYF

J gene: TRBJ2-1
clone size: few
D gene: TRBD2
V gene: TRBV10-3
CDR3 DNA: TGTGCCATCAGTGGTCGGGAGGATAGTGAGCAGTTCTTC
CDR3 protein: CAISGREDSEQFF

J gene: TRBJ2-1
clone size: few
D gene: NA
V gene: TRBV9
CDR3 DNA: TGTGCCAGCAGCGTAGGACAGACCAATGAGCAGTTCTTC
CDR3 protein: CASSVGQTNEQFF

J gene: TRBJ1-1
clone size: many
D gene: NA
V gene: TRBV2
CDR3 DNA: TGTGCCAGCACCAAGAACACTGAAGCTTTCTTT
CDR3 protein: CASTKNTEAFF

J gene: TRBJ2-7
clone size: few
D gene: NA
V gene: TRBV29-1
CDR3 DNA: TGCAGCGTTGTAGGGGACGCGAGCTCCTACGAGCAGTACTTC
CDR3 protein: CSVVGDASSYEQYF

J gene: TRBJ2-3
clone size: few
D gene: NA
V gene: TRBV27
CDR3 DNA: TGTGCCAGCAAGGGAATGCGGGTCACAGATACGCAGTATTTT
CDR3 protein: CASKGMRVTDTQYF

J gene: TRBJ2-7
clone size: few
D gene: TRBD2
V gene: TRBV10-2
CDR3 DNA: TGCGCCAGCAGTGAACAGCGGGAGCTATACGAGCAGTACTTC
CDR3 protein: CASSEQRELYEQYF

J gene: TRBJ2-1
clone size: many
D gene: TRBD2
V gene: TRBV28
CDR3 DNA: TGTGCCAGCAGTTTACTGGGACTAGCGGGAGTACCGGCCTACAATGAGCAGTTCTTC
CDR3 protein: CASSLLGLAGVPAYNEQFF

J gene: TRBJ2-7
clone size: many
D gene: NA
V gene: TRBV18
CDR3 DNA: TGTGCCAGCTCACCACCGGAGCGTTACGAGCAGTACTTC
CDR3 protein: CASSPPERYEQYF

J gene: TRBJ2-1
clone size: many
D gene: NA
V gene: TRBV2
CDR3 DNA: TGTGCCAGCAGTGGCGGATGGAGGGGAGCCAATGAGCAGTTCTTC
CDR3 protein: CASSGGWRGANEQFF

J gene: TRBJ2-3
clone size: few
D gene: NA
V gene: TRBV24-1
CDR3 DNA: TGTGCCACCAGTGACCGACAGACAGATACGCAGTATTTT
CDR3 protein: CATSDRQTDTQYF

J gene: TRBJ1-2
clone size: many
D gene: NA
V gene: TRBV27
CDR3 DNA: TGTGCCAGCAGTCCCCAGTTGTCAGGTCCCGGCGTTGGCTACACCTTC
CDR3 protein: CASSPQLSGPGVGYTF

J gene: TRBJ1-2
clone size: once
D gene: TRBD1
V gene: TRBV29-1
CDR3 DNA: TGCAGCGTTGCGCCTATAGGGGGCAGTTATGTCGGCTATGGCTACACCTTC
CDR3 protein: CSVAPIGGSYVGYGYTF

J gene: TRBJ2-1
clone size: NA
D gene: NA
V gene: TRBV11-2
CDR3 DNA: TGTGCCAGCAGCCAACCCGGCGTAAGCTACAATGAGCAGTTCTTC
CDR3 protein: CASSQPGVSYNEQFF

J gene: TRBJ1-1
clone size: many
D gene: TRBD1
V gene: TRBV7-2
CDR3 DNA: TGTGCTAGCAGCTTAGACAGGGGGTTTGAAGCTTTCTTT
CDR3 protein: CASSLDRGFEAFF

J gene: TRBJ1-6
clone size: NA
D gene: NA
V gene: TRBV3-1
CDR3 DNA: TGTGCCAGCAGCCCGCCACTGGAGAATTCACCCCTCCACTTT
CDR3 protein: CASSPPLENSPLHF

J gene: TRBJ2-7
clone size: NA
D gene: NA
V gene: TRBV4-2
CDR3 DNA: TGTGCCAGCAGCCAAGAATGGAGAACGGAGTACTACGAGCAGTACTTC
CDR3 protein: CASSQEWRTEYYEQYF

J gene: TRBJ1-2
clone size: few
D gene: TRBD1
V gene: TRBV20-1
CDR3 DNA: TGCAGTGCTAGGGGGACAGGGAAGGACTATGGCTACACCTTC
CDR3 protein: CSARGTGKDYGYTF

J gene: TRBJ2-1
clone size: many
D gene: NA
V gene: TRBV20-1
CDR3 DNA: TGCAGTGCTTCCAGAGGTGCCGGCTACAATGAGCAGTTCTTC
CDR3 protein: CSASRGAGYNEQFF

J gene: TRBJ2-3
clone size: few
D gene: NA
V gene: TRBV4-1
CDR3 DNA: TGCGCCAGCAGCCAAGATCTAGGACTAACGGGCACAGATACGCAGTATTTT
CDR3 protein: CASSQDLGLTGTDTQYF

J gene: TRBJ1-1
clone size: many
D gene: TRBD1
V gene: TRBV6-1
CDR3 DNA: TGTGCCAGCAGACAACCGGGACAGGGGGCCCCTGAAGCTTTCTTT
CDR3 protein: CASRQPGQGAPEAFF

J gene: TRBJ1-5
clone size: few
D gene: NA
V gene: TRBV28
CDR3 DNA: TGTGCCAGCAGTTTGCGAGGGGAGGGTTATCAGCCCCAGCATTTT
CDR3 protein: CASSLRGEGYQPQHF

J gene: TRBJ1-6
clone size: many
D gene: TRBD1
V gene: TRBV6-2/TRBV6-3
CDR3 DNA: TGTGCCAGCAGTTACTCCGGGACAGCTAATTCACCCCTCCACTTT
CDR3 protein: CASSYSGTANSPLHF

J gene: TRBJ2-7
clone size: many
D gene: TRBD2
V gene: TRBV29-1
CDR3 DNA: TGCAGCGCCGTCCTCGCTGGACTAGCCGGCGAGCAGTACTTC
CDR3 protein: CSAVLAGLAGEQYF

J gene: TRBJ2-2
clone size: few
D gene: NA
V gene: TRBV5-1
CDR3 DNA: TGCGCCAGCATTCGAGACAGGCTGGGGACCGGGGAGCTGTTTTTT
CDR3 protein: CASIRDRLGTGELFF

J gene: TRBJ2-2
clone size: few
D gene: NA
V gene: TRBV7-2
CDR3 DNA: TGTGCCAGCGGACTATTCGGGGAGCTGTTTTTT
CDR3 protein: CASGLFGELFF

J gene: TRBJ2-3
clone size: many
D gene: NA
V gene: TRBV28
CDR3 DNA: TGTGCCAGCAGTTTGGGGGGGCGGGATACGCAGTATTTT
CDR3 protein: CASSLGGRDTQYF

J gene: TRBJ2-2
clone size: many
D gene: TRBD1
V gene: TRBV25-1
CDR3 DNA: TGTGCCAGCAGATCCACAGGGGCGGGCGGGGAGCTGTTTTTT
CDR3 protein: CASRSTGAGGELFF

J gene: TRBJ1-1
clone size: few
D gene: NA
V gene: TRBV2
CDR3 DNA: TGTGCCAGCAAACGAAGGGTTGGGAACACTGAAGCTTTCTTT
CDR3 protein: CASKRRVGNTEAFF

J gene: TRBJ1-2
clone size: few
D gene: NA
V gene: TRBV25-1
CDR3 DNA: TGTGCCAGCAGTGAATTATGGGAGTCCTATGGCTACACCTTC
CDR3 protein: CASSELWESYGYTF

J gene: TRBJ2-2
clone size: few
D gene: TRBD2
V gene: TRBV18
CDR3 DNA: TGTGCCAGCTCACCGGCTAGCGGGGCGAACACCGGGGAGCTGTTTTTT
CDR3 protein: CASSPASGANTGELFF

J gene: TRBJ2-2
clone size: few
D gene: TRBD2
V gene: TRBV5-1
CDR3 DNA: TGCGCCAGCAGCCCACTCGGGAGGCACCTGAACACCGGGGAGCTGTTTTTT
CDR3 protein: CASSPLGRHLNTGELFF

J gene: TRBJ2-1
clone size: NA
D gene: TRBD2
V gene: TRBV10-3
CDR3 DNA: TGTGCCATCAGGGGTAGCGGGGGGGCCTACAATGAGCAGTTCTTC
CDR3 protein: CAIRGSGGAYNEQFF

J gene: TRBJ1-2
clone size: many
D gene: TRBD1
V gene: TRBV6-6
CDR3 DNA: TGTGCCAGCAGTTACAGGGACAGCCTTATTAGGAATGGCTACACCTTC
CDR3 protein: CASSYRDSLIRNGYTF

J gene: TRBJ2-7
clone size: many
D gene: TRBD1
V gene: TRBV27
CDR3 DNA: TGTGCCAGCAGGGGTCTTGGACAGGGGGCGTACGAGCAGTACTTC
CDR3 protein: CASRGLGQGAYEQYF